The sequence of this T cell receptor beta chain was determined in a study of neoadjuvant anti-PD-1 for oral cavity cancer. At the level of the study: Patients without progression got a fourth dose around day 43.

Patients had newly diagnosed, untreated stage II-IVA oral cavity squamous cell carcinoma. The patients had HPV-negative, locally advanced oral cavity squamous cell carcinoma. No culture or expansion preceded analysis of these blood cells. V dropped 4 bases and J dropped 6 bases, with 15 bases sitting between them. The germline gives CDR1 GTSNPN, CDR2 SVGIG (reference sequence). This CDR3 is 13 amino acids long. The data were produced by immunoSEQ multiplex PCR, yet TCRdb's version contains in-frame clones alone and is incomplete. The data contain about 15,000 clones, just over 65% of them seen just once; the ten biggest clones take up 2% to 2.5%. This clone has just a few counts.

The material was PBMCs, obtained before nivolumab (anti-PD-1) treatment. This clonotype originated in a person aged 40 to 85 with oral cavity squamous cell carcinoma. The rearrangement links TRBV30 to TRBJ1-2; D is unclear. The CDR3 reads CAWNIRTVDGYTF. DNA of the CDR3: TGTGCCTGGAATATCCGAACTGTAGATGGCTACACCTTC.